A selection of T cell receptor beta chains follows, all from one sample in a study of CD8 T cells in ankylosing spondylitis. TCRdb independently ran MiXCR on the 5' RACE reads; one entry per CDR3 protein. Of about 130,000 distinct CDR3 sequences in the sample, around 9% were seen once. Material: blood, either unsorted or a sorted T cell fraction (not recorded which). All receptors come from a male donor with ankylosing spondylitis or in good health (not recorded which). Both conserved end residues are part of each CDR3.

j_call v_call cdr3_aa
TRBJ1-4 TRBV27 CASSLSETDTRGLFF
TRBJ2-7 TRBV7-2 CASSLTQGVLTYEQYF
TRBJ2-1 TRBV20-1 CSAPGVAKGNEQFF
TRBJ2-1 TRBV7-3 CASSVGYEQFF
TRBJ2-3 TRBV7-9 CASSPSGQTDTQYF
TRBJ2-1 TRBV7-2 CASSLGPGTYLNEQFF
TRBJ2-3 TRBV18 CASSPSKADTQYF
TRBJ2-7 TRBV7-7 CASSLGAGGAYEQYF
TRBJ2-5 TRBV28 CASSTGTSGRGETQYF
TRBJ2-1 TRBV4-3 CASSQDWSYRNNEQFF
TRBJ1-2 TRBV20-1 CSARQGSNYGYTF
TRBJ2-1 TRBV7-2 CASSWERSNEQFF
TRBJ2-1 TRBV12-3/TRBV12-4 CASSWGDIYNEQFF
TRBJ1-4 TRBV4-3 CASSQRYSGQANEKLFF